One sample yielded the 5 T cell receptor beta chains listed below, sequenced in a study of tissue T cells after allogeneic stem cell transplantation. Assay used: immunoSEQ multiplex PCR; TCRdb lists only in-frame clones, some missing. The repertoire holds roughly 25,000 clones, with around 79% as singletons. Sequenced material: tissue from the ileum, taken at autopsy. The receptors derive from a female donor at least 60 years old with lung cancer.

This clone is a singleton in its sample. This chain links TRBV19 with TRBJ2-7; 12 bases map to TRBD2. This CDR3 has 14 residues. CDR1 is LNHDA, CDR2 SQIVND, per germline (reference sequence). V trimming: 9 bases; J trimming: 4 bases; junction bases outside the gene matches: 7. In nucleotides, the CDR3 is TGTGCCAGCTCCCTAGCGGGAGGGCCTTACGAGCAGTACTTC. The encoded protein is CASSLAGGPYEQYF.

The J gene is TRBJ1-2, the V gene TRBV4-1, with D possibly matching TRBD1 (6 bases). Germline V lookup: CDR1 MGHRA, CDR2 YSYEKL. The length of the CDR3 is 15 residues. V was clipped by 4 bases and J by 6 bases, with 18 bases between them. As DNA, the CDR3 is TGCGCCAGCAGCCCAGGGGAGCAGATAAGAAATGGCTACACCTTC. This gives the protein CASSPGEQIRNGYTF.

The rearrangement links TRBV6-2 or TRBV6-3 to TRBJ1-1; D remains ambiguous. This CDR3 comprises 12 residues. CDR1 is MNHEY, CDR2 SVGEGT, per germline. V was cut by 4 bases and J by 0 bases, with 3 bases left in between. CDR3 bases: TGTGCCAGCAGTTGGATGAACACTGAAGCTTTCTTT. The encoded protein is CASSWMNTEAFF.

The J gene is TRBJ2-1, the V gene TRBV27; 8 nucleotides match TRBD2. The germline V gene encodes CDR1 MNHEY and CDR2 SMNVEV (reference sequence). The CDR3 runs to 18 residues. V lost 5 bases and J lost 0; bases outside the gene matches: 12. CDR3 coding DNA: TGTGCCAGCAGTCTTGGCCGGGGCGGGAGGAGCTCCTACAATGAGCAGTTCTTC. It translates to CASSLGRGGRSSYNEQFF.

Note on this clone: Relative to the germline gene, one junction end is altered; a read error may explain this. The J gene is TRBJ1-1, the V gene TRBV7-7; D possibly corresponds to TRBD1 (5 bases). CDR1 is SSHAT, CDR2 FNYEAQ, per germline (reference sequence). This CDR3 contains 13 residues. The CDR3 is CASSRLGGTEAFF. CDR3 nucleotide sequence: TGTGCTAGCAGCCGCCTCGGGGGGACTGAAGCTTTCTTT.